This T cell receptor beta chain was retrieved from a study of cytotoxic CD8 clonotypes in ibrutinib-treated CLL. About the study: Once patients had received a median approximately eleven months of treatment, range 6 to 36, response samples were obtained.

In its sample, this clone was seen a few times. CDR1 and CDR2 (germline): SGDLS, YYNGEE. The CDR3 is made up of 14 amino acids. Between the trimmed V and J ends, which lost 0 bases and 1 base, there was a span of 7 bases. Measured with immunoSEQ multiplex PCR; TCRdb has only the in-frame clones, and not every one. Of some 92,000 clones listed, around 77% are singletons. The receptor comes from a human donor with chronic lymphocytic leukemia. The chain carries TRBV9 and TRBJ1-1; possibly TRBD1 for D (6 bases). The sample consisted of PBMCs, taken after 24 months of ibrutinib treatment. CDR3 nucleotides: TGTGCCAGCAGCGTAGCGGGGGCGAACACTGAAGCTTTCTTT. It yields the protein CASSVAGANTEAFF.